The TCR beta chain described here comes from a study of blood T cell repertoires in COVID-19 (dated by TCRdb to 2020 to 2022). General notes on the study: Collaborator samples came from the United States, Italy and Spain and covered acute and convalescent phases of COVID-19. The prospective study material was composed of cDNA or gDNA derived from T cells, B-cell-depleted T cells, or PBMCs. Subjects who had been exposed to COVID-19, were actively infected with it, or had recovered from it provided the deeply sampled blood TCRbeta repertoires that made up the dataset. Sample metadata almost always included a de-identified subject ID, COVID-19 status, age in years and sex. The samples were drawn from the first 160 participants of the ongoing ImmuneRACE study and from some 1,300 subjects provided by 6 global collaborators. Where HLA class I and class II types were available, the types were taken from metadata supplied by the sample provider, not from assay-based typing. A freely available public database, intended as a resource for researchers studying the immune response to SARS-CoV-2, is where the repertoires were released.

This clone was recorded only once. No cognate antigen has been identified for it. No base quality values were provided; no much bigger clone lies one nucleotide off. TCRbeta CDR3 regions were amplified from genomic DNA by means of the immunoSEQ Assay, a bias-controlled multiplex PCR. As for how the authors treated the data: The number of nucleated cells in each sample was estimated by amplification of reference gene primers within the assay. Sequence reads were collapsed and filtered to measure the absolute abundance of every unique TCRbeta CDR3 rearrangement. For each sample, productive Simpson clonality was calculated as the square root of Simpson's diversity index over productive rearrangements. Imported from immuneACCESS, the table was reduced by TCRdb to in-frame sequences with V and J called. These copies leave out some clones; in studies compared against another copy, an unresolved V gene accounts for under half, and the cause of the remainder is not known. Clonal size and the V and J genes are those of that table, whereas D and trimming came from the DNA. The sample has 130,000 or so clones on record, about 88% of them singletons. The ten top clones hold 1.5% to 1.9% of the sample.

Here is what the overall study found, with its caveats: The quantity of clinical and demographic metadata differed by source and by participant and was supplied without curation.

Whole blood was collected in K2EDTA tubes by collaborating institutions according to the institutions' own protocols. For TCRbeta analysis, collaborator samples were shipped as frozen whole blood, as isolated PBMCs, or as DNA extracted from either sample type. Specimen: peripheral blood. This receptor was taken from a human donor in a cohort sampled during active COVID-19.

The CDR3 is CASSKKGLVYEQYF. The nucleotide sequence is given as TGTGCCAGCTCAAAAAAAGGACTAGTCTACGAGCAGTACTTC. The rearranged segments are TRBV18 and TRBJ2-7; 7 nucleotides in the junction match TRBD2. The junction shows trimming of 5 bases on V and 3 bases on J, and the gene matches do not reach 7 bases of it. The CDR3 runs 14 amino acids, cysteine and phenylalanine included. This entry keeps only the CDR3 DNA: 42 bases, framed from base 1. For CDR1 and CDR2, the germline V gene lists KGHSH and LQKENI. With all but the CDR3 taken from the reference TRBV18 and TRBJ2-7 genes, the full variable domain is: NAGVMQNPRHLVRRRGQEARLRCSPMKGHSHVYWYRQLPEEGLKFMVYLQKENIIDESGMPKERFSAEFPKEGPSILRIQQVVRGDSAAYFCASSKKGLVYEQYFGPGTRLTVT.